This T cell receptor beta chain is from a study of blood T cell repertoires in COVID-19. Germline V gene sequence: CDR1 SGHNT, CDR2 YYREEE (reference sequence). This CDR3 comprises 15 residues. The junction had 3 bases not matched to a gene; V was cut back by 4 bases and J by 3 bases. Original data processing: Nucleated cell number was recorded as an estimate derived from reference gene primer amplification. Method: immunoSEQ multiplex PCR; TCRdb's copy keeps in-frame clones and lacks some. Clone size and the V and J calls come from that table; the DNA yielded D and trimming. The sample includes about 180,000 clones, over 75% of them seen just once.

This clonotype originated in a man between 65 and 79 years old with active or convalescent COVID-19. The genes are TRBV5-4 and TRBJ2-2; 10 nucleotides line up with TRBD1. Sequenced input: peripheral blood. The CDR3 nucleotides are TGTGCCAGCAGCCCCGGGACAGGGGACACCGGGGAGCTGTTTTTT. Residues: CASSPGTGDTGELFF. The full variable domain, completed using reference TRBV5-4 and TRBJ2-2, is ETGVTQSPTHLIKTRGQQVTLRCSSQSGHNTVSWYQQALGQGPQFIFQYYREEENGRGNFPPRFSGLQFPNYSSELNVNALELDDSALYLCASSPGTGDTGELFFGEGSRLTVL.